This T cell receptor beta chain was captured by sequencing in a study of blood T cell repertoires in COVID-19. As for the study in general: Acute and convalescent COVID-19 samples came from the United States, Italy and Spain. T cells, B-cell-depleted T cells, or PBMCs provided the cDNA or gDNA that served as material.

Data came from immunoSEQ multiplex PCR; TCRdb stores just in-frame clones and leaves some out. The table shows about 210,000 clones, with around 84% occurring only once. This CDR3 spans 17 amino acids. The sequenced material came from peripheral blood. This chain uses TRBV21-1 with TRBJ1-4. TRBV21-1 is marked as a pseudogene. The source is a woman of 80 years or more with COVID-19, enrolled during active disease. The CDR3 sequence is CASTEPGGEEANEKLFF. The CDR3 region has the DNA TGTGCCAGCACCGAACCTGGGGGGGAAGAGGCGAATGAAAAACTGTTTTTT.